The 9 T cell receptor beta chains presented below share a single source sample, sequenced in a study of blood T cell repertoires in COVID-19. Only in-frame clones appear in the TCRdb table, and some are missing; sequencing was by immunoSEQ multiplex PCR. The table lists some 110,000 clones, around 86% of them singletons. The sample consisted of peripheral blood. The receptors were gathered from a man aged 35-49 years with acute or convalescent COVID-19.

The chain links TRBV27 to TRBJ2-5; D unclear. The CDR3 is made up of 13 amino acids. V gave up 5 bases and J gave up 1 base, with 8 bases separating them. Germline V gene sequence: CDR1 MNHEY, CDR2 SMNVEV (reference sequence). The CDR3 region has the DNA TGTGCCAGCAGTCCCGCAGTCCAAGAGACCCAGTACTTC. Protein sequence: CASSPAVQETQYF.

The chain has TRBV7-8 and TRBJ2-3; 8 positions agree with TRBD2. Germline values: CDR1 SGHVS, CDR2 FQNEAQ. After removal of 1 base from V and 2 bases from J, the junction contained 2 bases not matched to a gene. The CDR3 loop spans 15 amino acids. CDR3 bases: TGTGCCAGCAGCTTAGGTAGCGGGAACACAGATACGCAGTATTTT. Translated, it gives CASSLGSGNTDTQYF.

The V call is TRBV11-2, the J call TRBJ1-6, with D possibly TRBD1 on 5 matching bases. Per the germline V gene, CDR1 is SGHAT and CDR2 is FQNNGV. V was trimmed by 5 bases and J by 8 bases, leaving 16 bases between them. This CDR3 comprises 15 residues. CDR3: CASSPQGFDDSPLHF. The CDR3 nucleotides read TGTGCCAGCAGCCCTCAGGGCTTCGACGATTCACCCCTCCACTTT.

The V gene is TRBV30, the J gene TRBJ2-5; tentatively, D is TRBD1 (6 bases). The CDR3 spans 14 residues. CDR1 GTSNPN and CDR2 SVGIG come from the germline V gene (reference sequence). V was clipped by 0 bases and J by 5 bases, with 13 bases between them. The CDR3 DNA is TGTGCCTGGAGTGTAGGACAGTTCGGGGAGACCCAGTACTTC. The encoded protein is CAWSVGQFGETQYF.

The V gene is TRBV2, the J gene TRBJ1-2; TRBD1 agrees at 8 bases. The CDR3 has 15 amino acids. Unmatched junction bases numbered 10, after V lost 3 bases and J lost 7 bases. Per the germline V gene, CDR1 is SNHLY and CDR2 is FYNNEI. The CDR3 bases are TGTGCCAGCAGTGATAATCGCGGGACAGGTCGTGGCTACACCTTC. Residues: CASSDNRGTGRGYTF. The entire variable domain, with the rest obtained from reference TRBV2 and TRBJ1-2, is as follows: EPEVTQTPSHQVTQMGQEVILRCVPISNHLYFYWYRQILGQKVEFLVSFYNNEISEKSEIFDDQFSVERPDGSNFTLKIRSTKLEDSAMYFCASSDNRGTGRGYTFGSGTRLTVV.

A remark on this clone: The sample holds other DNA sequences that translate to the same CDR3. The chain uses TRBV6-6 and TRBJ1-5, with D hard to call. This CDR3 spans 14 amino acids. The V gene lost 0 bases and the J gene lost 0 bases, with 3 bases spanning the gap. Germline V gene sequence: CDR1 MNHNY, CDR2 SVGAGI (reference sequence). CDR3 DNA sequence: TGTGCCAGCAGTTACTCCAGTAGCAATCAGCCCCAGCATTTT. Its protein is CASSYSSSNQPQHF.

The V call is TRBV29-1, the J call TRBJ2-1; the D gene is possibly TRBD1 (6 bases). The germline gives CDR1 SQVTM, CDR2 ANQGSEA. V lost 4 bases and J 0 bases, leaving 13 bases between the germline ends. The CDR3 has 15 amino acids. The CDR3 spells CSVVVPGVSYNEQFF. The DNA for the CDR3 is TGCAGCGTTGTAGTCCCAGGGGTCTCCTACAATGAGCAGTTCTTC.

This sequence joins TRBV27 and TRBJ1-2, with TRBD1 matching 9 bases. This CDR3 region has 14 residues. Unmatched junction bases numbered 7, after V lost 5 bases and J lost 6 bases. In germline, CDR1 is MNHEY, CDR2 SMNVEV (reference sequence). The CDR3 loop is CASSGGTGGNGYTF. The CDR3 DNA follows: TGTGCCAGCAGTGGCGGAACAGGGGGCAATGGCTACACCTTC.

The CDR3 DNA is TGTGCCAGTACCCCGCGGGTCCGGCTAGCGGGAAACACCATATATTTT. This gives the protein CASTPRVRLAGNTIYF. This chain uses TRBV19 with TRBJ1-3; D is unclear. CDR1 is LNHDA and CDR2 is SQIVND in the germline V gene (reference sequence). The CDR3 sequence is 16 residues long. V was pared by 7 bases and J by 4 bases, with 20 bases between.